The 23 T cell receptor beta chains in this list originate from one sample, sequenced in a study of T cells in localized non-small cell lung cancer. Produced via immunoSEQ multiplex PCR; TCRdb's table is partial and in-frame only. Found here are tens of thousands of clones, more than 75% of them singletons; the top ten hold 20% to 25%. Sequencing used peripheral blood, obtained before any cancer treatment. The receptors originated from a woman aged 40-69 years with stage I squamous cell lung carcinoma.

This chain uses TRBV10-2 with TRBJ2-2; TRBD1 aligns across 8 bases. Germline V CDR1 and CDR2: WSHSY, SAAADI. The CDR3 runs to 14 residues. J lost 6 bases, V lost 5 bases, and 5 bases had no gene match. CDR3 in DNA: TGCGCCAGCAGTATGGCAGGGGGCTCCGGGGAGCTGTTTTTT. Protein sequence: CASSMAGGSGELFF.

J is TRBJ2-7 and V is TRBV6-5; 8 bases line up with TRBD1. The trim removed 6 bases at V and 6 bases at J, leaving 10 bases unmatched. CDR1 is MNHEY and CDR2 is SVGAGI in the germline V gene. This CDR3 region has 14 residues. The CDR3 DNA reads TGTGCCAGCAGCTCTACCGGGACAGGAGGCGAGCAGTACTTC. Amino acids: CASSSTGTGGEQYF.

The gene calls are TRBV19 and TRBJ2-7, with 7 bases matching TRBD2. CDR3 size: 15 residues. The junction had 8 bases not matched to a gene; V was cut back by 4 bases and J by 2 bases. Germline CDR1 LNHDA, CDR2 SQIVND (reference sequence). The CDR3 nucleotides are TGTGCCAGTAGTACCGGGGGGACGGTACCCTACGAGCAGTACTTC. This translates into CASSTGGTVPYEQYF.

The V and J genes are TRBV6-1 and TRBJ2-7; 9 bases are shared with TRBD1. This CDR3 spans 15 amino acids. Germline-derived CDR1 and CDR2 are MNHNS and SASEGT. V shed 2 bases, J shed 0 bases, and the junction held 2 bases outside the gene matches. The CDR3 spells CASSESGQGSYEQYF. For the CDR3, the DNA is TGTGCCAGCAGTGAATCGGGACAGGGCTCCTACGAGCAGTACTTC.

V and J are TRBV9 and TRBJ2-1, with TRBD1 matching 9 bases. Germline CDR1 SGDLS, CDR2 YYNGEE. The ends lost 3 bases at V and 6 bases at J; junction bases unmatched: 7. This CDR3 comprises 15 residues. CDR3 bases: TGTGCCAGCAGCGGACAGGGGGATTTTGTCAATGAGCAGTTCTTC. Translating gives CASSGQGDFVNEQFF.

This chain connects TRBV6-1 to TRBJ1-5; D gene uncertain. Germline-derived CDR1 and CDR2 are MNHNS and SASEGT. CDR3 size: 9 residues. Trimming left V 8 bases short and J 12 bases short, with 8 bases between. CDR3 sequence (DNA): TGTGCCAGCGGACGCGTCCAGCATTTT. Residues: CASGRVQHF.

This chain uses TRBV5-4 with TRBJ1-1, with D perhaps TRBD1 (5 bases). Germline V CDR1 and CDR2: SGHNT, YYREEE (reference sequence). This CDR3 comprises 14 residues. V lost 1 base, J lost 1 base, and 8 bases lay in between. The CDR3 DNA is TGTGCCAGCAGCTTGATAGGGACGAACACTGAAGCTTTCTTT. As protein: CASSLIGTNTEAFF. Combining the CDR3 with reference TRBV5-4 and TRBJ1-1 gives the whole variable domain ETGVTQSPTHLIKTRGQQVTLRCSSQSGHNTVSWYQQALGQGPQFIFQYYREEENGRGNFPPRFSGLQFPNYSSELNVNALELDDSALYLCASSLIGTNTEAFFGQGTRLTVV.

This rearrangement joins TRBV7-3 to TRBJ2-2; D tentatively fits TRBD1 or TRBD2 (6 bases each). The V gene lost 1 base and the J gene lost 6 bases, with 9 bases spanning the gap. The CDR3 length is 14 residues. The V gene's germline CDR1 is SGHTA and CDR2 FQGTGA. CDR3 protein: CASSLKGGPGELFF. CDR3 coding DNA: TGTGCCAGCAGCTTAAAGGGGGGCCCCGGGGAGCTGTTTTTT. Drawing the rest from reference TRBV7-3 and TRBJ2-2, the complete variable domain is GAGVSQTPSNKVTEKGKYVELRCDPISGHTALYWYRQSLGQGPEFLIYFQGTGAADDSGLPNDRFFAVRPEGSVSTLKIQRTERGDSAVYLCASSLKGGPGELFFGEGSRLTVL.

The chain joins TRBV30 to TRBJ1-4, with 7 bases lining up with TRBD1. The CDR3 extends over 17 amino acids. The junction had 18 bases not matched to a gene; V was cut back by 3 bases and J by 8 bases. Germline V lookup: CDR1 GTSNPN, CDR2 SVGIG (reference sequence). The CDR3 reads CAWSVGTQGQRWEKLFF. The CDR3 DNA is TGTGCCTGGAGCGTCGGGACACAGGGGCAAAGGTGGGAAAAACTGTTTTTT.

The V gene is TRBV23-1, the J gene TRBJ1-6; D gene uncertain. TRBV23-1 is an ORF for which the function is uncertain. With 5 bases removed from V and 13 bases from J, the gap between germline ends came to 15 bases. The CDR3 has 13 amino acids. The DNA of the CDR3 is TGCGCCAGCAGTTGGGGTATCGTTGGGCCCCTCCACTTT. Protein: CASSWGIVGPLHF.

The rearrangement uses TRBV30 and TRBJ2-1; 12 nucleotides match TRBD2. The V gene end was trimmed by 2 bases and the J gene end by 10 bases; junction bases not matched to a gene: 6. The CDR3 sequence is 14 residues long. Germline V CDR1 and CDR2: GTSNPN, SVGIG (reference sequence). CDR3 protein: CAWSRGLAGQEQFF. CDR3 DNA sequence: TGTGCCTGGAGTAGGGGACTAGCGGGCCAGGAGCAGTTCTTC.

This chain uses TRBV10-3 with TRBJ1-4; tentative D call: TRBD1 (6 bases). The CDR3 has 14 amino acids. Trimming left V 5 bases short and J 8 bases short, with 15 bases between. Germline-derived CDR1 and CDR2 are ENHRY and SYGVKD. In nucleotides, the CDR3 is TGTGCCATCAGTAATAGGGACACCATAGAAAAACTGTTTTTT. This gives the protein CAISNRDTIEKLFF.

V usage is TRBV19 and J usage is TRBJ2-1; D not resolved. Germline CDR1 and CDR2: LNHDA and SQIVND (reference sequence). This CDR3 spans 11 amino acids. Trimming removed 0 bases from V and 12 bases from J, with 6 bases in between. The CDR3 DNA reads as TGTGCCAGTAGTATAGACGGGCCGCAGTTCTTC. Translated: CASSIDGPQFF. The full variable domain, in which reference TRBV19 and TRBJ2-1 provide the parts outside the CDR3, is DGGITQSPKYLFRKEGQNVTLSCEQNLNHDAMYWYRQDPGQGLRLIYYSQIVNDFQKGDIAEGYSVSREKKESFPLTVTSAQKNPTAFYLCASSIDGPQFFGPGTRLTVL.

V is TRBV7-3 and J is TRBJ2-1, with 8 bases that match TRBD2. V gave up 5 bases and J gave up 5 bases; unmatched junction bases: 8. Germline V gene sequence: CDR1 SGHTA, CDR2 FQGTGA. The CDR3 is made up of 15 amino acids. The CDR3 here is CASSRSGGRNNEQFF. The CDR3 DNA follows: TGTGCCAGCAGCCGCAGCGGGGGCCGTAACAATGAGCAGTTCTTC.

J is TRBJ2-3 and V is TRBV2; 11 nucleotides agree with TRBD2. The germline CDR1 and CDR2 sequences are SNHLY and FYNNEI. CDR3 length: 15 residues. Trimming removed 3 bases from V and 2 bases from J; junction bases left unmatched: 1. The CDR3 spells CASSETSGITDTQYF. In DNA form, the CDR3 reads TGTGCCAGCAGTGAGACTAGCGGGATCACAGATACGCAGTATTTT. Combining the CDR3 with reference TRBV2 and TRBJ2-3 gives the whole variable domain EPEVTQTPSHQVTQMGQEVILRCVPISNHLYFYWYRQILGQKVEFLVSFYNNEISEKSEIFDDQFSVERPDGSNFTLKIRSTKLEDSAMYFCASSETSGITDTQYFGPGTRLTVL.

The genes are TRBV5-1 and TRBJ1-2; TRBD1 is a possible D gene (5 bases). The germline V gene encodes CDR1 SGHRS and CDR2 YFSETQ. The CDR3 runs 14 residues. Trimming stripped 1 base from V and 8 bases from J, with 15 bases between. The CDR3 region is CASSLTGPPHGYTF. CDR3 in DNA: TGCGCCAGCAGCTTGACGGGGCCCCCCCACGGCTACACCTTC.

This sequence joins TRBV9 and TRBJ2-6; D is possibly TRBD1 or TRBD2 (5 bases each). V lost 5 bases, J lost 0 bases, and 18 bases lay in between. CDR3 size: 18 residues. In germline, CDR1 is SGDLS, CDR2 YYNGEE. The chain's CDR3 is CASSPVGDGRSGANVLTF. The CDR3 region has the DNA TGTGCCAGCAGTCCAGTAGGGGACGGGCGCTCTGGGGCCAACGTCCTGACTTTC.

This chain uses TRBV5-4 with TRBJ1-4; 9 positions agree with TRBD1. Losses at the gene ends were 4 bases for V and 4 bases for J; bases not matched to a gene: 2. The CDR3 runs to 14 residues. Germline loops: CDR1 SGHNT, CDR2 YYREEE (reference sequence). The CDR3 reads CASSQGQGNEKLFF. CDR3 coding DNA: TGTGCCAGCAGCCAGGGACAGGGTAATGAAAAACTGTTTTTT.

Here the CDR3 reads CASSLEVGRNQPQHF. Here the CDR3 DNA reads TGTGCCAGCAGCTTGGAGGTGGGGAGGAATCAGCCCCAGCATTTT. This chain links TRBV5-5 with TRBJ1-5; D is ambiguous. The CDR3 is made up of 15 amino acids. Germline V gives CDR1 SGHKS, CDR2 YYEKEE (reference sequence). V lost 0 bases and J 4 bases, leaving 11 bases between the germline ends.

The rearrangement uses TRBV30 and TRBJ2-2; possible D gene TRBD2, 6 bases. The CDR3 is 13 residues long. V gave up 3 bases and J gave up 6 bases, with 11 bases separating them. The germline V gene has CDR1 GTSNPN and CDR2 SVGIG (reference sequence). CDR3 coding DNA: TGTGCCTGGAGGAGAGCTAGCGCCGGGGAGCTGTTTTTT. The encoded protein is CAWRRASAGELFF.

This rearrangement joins TRBV5-8 to TRBJ2-1; 7 bases fit TRBD1. With V trimmed by 0 bases and J by 1 base, 1 base remained unmatched. CDR3 length equals 15 residues. CDR1 SGHTS and CDR2 YDEGEE come from the germline V gene. CDR3 sequence reads: CASSLDRGSYNEQFF. DNA for the CDR3: TGTGCCAGCAGCTTGGACAGGGGTTCCTACAATGAGCAGTTCTTC.

This clone showed up just once. CDR3 sequence reads: CASNPGAPNYGYTF. In nucleotides, the CDR3 is TGCGCCAGCAATCCGGGGGCCCCTAACTATGGCTACACCTTC. V is TRBV5-1 and J is TRBJ1-2; TRBD1 is a possible D gene (6 bases). Germline V gene data show CDR1 as SGHRS and CDR2 as YFSETQ. V lost 6 bases, J lost 0 bases, and 12 bases lay in between. The CDR3 is 14 amino acids.

V gene TRBV30 combines with J gene TRBJ2-7; D perhaps matches TRBD1 (6 bases). The V end lost 1 base, the J end lost 7 bases, and 14 bases lay between the germline ends. Germline CDR1 is GTSNPN and CDR2 is SVGIG (reference sequence). This CDR3 comprises 13 residues. For the CDR3, the DNA is TGTGCCTGGAGTGGACCACAGGGACATGAGCAGTACTTC. Translated, it gives CAWSGPQGHEQYF.